This T cell receptor beta chain was documented in a study of human T cells and chemical hapten exposure. Study context: The scalp of each patient received a weekly diphenylcyclopropenone dose for the full approximately 24-week study. Women made up most patients, who had alopecia areata, totalis or universalis.

Sample time point: patch test 1, 2 weeks after DPC sensitization. Treatment meaning: therapeutic diphenylcyclopropenone sensitization with weekly scalp DPC. Participating donors were patients with alopecia, aged 18 to 70 years, considered appropriate candidates for DPC. The germline gives CDR1 LGHNA, CDR2 YNFKEQ. The junction had 12 bases not matched to a gene; V was cut back by 4 bases and J by 4 bases. The CDR3 has 17 residues. Single cDNA molecules in the library carried unique molecular identifiers attached during preparation. TCRdb re-derived calls from the RACE reads in MiXCR, one entry per CDR3 protein. The sample records nearly 350,000 distinct CDR3 sequences, around 6.9% being singletons.

The sequence derives from a woman aged 18-29 years with alopecia areata. Some clones in this sample may be carry-over from other donors' samples. The rearrangement links TRBV4-2 to TRBJ2-5; 10 bases agree with TRBD1. The sample here was whole blood, taken in connection with sensitization to the hapten diphenylcyclopropenone (DPC). The CDR3 sequence: CASSLITAGTGAETQYF. The CDR3 DNA follows: TGTGCCAGCAGCCTAATTACCGCCGGGACAGGGGCAGAGACCCAGTACTTC.